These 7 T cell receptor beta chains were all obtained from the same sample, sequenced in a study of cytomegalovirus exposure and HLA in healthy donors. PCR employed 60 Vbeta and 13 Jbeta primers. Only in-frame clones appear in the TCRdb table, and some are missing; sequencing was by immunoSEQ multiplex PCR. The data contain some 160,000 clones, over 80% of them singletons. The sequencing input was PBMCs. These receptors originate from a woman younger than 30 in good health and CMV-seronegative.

The CDR3 is CASRAGLSGNTIYF. Here the CDR3 DNA reads TGCGCCAGCAGAGCAGGGCTCTCTGGAAACACCATATATTTT. The J gene is TRBJ1-3, the V gene TRBV10-1; possibly TRBD1 for D (5 bases). The CDR3 is 14 residues long. CDR1 WNHNN and CDR2 SYGVQD come from the germline V gene (reference sequence). V was trimmed by 6 bases and J by 0 bases, leaving 9 bases between them.

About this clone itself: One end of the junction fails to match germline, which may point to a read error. This chain's CDR3 is CASIEMGPGAFF. As DNA, the CDR3 is TGTGCCAGCATTGAAATGGGTCCCGGGGCTTTCTTT. V and J are TRBV6-1 and TRBJ1-1; D is unclear. CDR1 and CDR2 (germline): MNHNS, SASEGT. This CDR3 has 12 amino acids.

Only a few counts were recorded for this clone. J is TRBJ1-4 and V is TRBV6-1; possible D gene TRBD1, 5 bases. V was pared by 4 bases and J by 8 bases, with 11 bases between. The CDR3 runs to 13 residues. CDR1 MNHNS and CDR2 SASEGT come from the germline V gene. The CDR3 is CASSGGVGEKLFF. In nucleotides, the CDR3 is TGTGCCAGCAGTGGGGGCGTAGGGGAAAAACTGTTTTTT.

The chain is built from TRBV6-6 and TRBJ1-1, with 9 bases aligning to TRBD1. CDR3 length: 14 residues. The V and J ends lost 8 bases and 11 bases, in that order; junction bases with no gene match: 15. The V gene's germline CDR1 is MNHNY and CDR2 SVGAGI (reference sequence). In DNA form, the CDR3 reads TGTGCCAGCGGCACAGACAGGGGGGCCTTGTGGGCTTTCTTT. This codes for CASGTDRGALWAFF.

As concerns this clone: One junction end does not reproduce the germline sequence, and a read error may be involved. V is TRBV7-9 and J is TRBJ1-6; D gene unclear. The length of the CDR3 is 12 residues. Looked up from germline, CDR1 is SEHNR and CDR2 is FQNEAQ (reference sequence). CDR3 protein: CSSSFDNSPLHF. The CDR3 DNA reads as TGTTCCAGCAGCTTCGATAATTCACCCCTCCACTTT.

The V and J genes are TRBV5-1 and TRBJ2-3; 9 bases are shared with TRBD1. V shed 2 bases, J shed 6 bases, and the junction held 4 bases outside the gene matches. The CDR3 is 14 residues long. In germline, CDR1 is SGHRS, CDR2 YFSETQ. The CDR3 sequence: CASSFDRGKDTQYF. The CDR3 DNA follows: TGCGCCAGCAGCTTTGACAGGGGGAAGGATACGCAGTATTTT.

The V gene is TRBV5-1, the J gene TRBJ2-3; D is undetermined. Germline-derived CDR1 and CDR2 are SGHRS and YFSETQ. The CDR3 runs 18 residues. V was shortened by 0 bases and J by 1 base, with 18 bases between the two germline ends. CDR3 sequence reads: CASSLGLQTLTRTDTQYF. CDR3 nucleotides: TGCGCCAGCAGCTTGGGGCTCCAGACCTTGACACGCACAGATACGCAGTATTTT.